The sequence of this T cell receptor (beta chain) was determined in a study of human thymus T cells (TCRdb year 2020). Looking at the study overall: The study characterized TCR alpha and beta repertoires from seven to nine infant thymus samples and a few related peripheral blood samples. The cohort included six male and a couple of female infants, with donor ages spanning 7 to 244 days.

Thymus tissue was obtained as surgical resects removed during corrective cardiac surgery. The donors were immunologically healthy infants in Finland who had open corrective cardiac surgery for congenital heart defects. Thymocytes were released mechanically from tissue and stored at -70 °C as pellets of about 10-34 million cells. A QIAsymphony instrument was used to extract genomic DNA from the frozen cell pellets. V drops 3 bases and J drops 9 bases, leaving 27 bases in between. CDR1 and CDR2 are read off the germline V gene as SGHVT and SQSDAQ. From cysteine to phenylalanine, the CDR3 is 18 amino acids long. Here the CDR3 DNA is all that survives: 54 bases in frame from base 1. Beyond this particular receptor, the publication reports: V and J gene segment usage appeared biased in both thymic and peripheral blood repertoires. On average, roughly 800,000 unique TCRB clonotypes were obtained from thymus samples, compared with some 84,000 from blood samples. The related research found that thymic TCR repertoires overlapped highly between unrelated individuals.

The immunoSEQ multiplex PCR assay was used to amplify the TCRB and TCRAD loci from a standardized amount of quality-controlled genomic DNA. The amplicons spanned the V(D)J region and were long enough to cover the CDR3 and allow V and J genes to be identified. The amplicons were sequenced on an Illumina platform via the commercial immunoSEQ service. The original methods were these. Primer bias and sequencing errors were corrected as previously described, and TCRAD and TCRB definitions were based on the IMGT database. Analysis of the repertoires was done with immunoSEQ Analyzer 3.0 and VDJTools and included basic statistics, V/J segment usage, diversity estimates, rarefaction and pairwise overlap. Diversity was estimated using the Chao1, ChaoE, Efron-Thisted, Shannon and inverse Simpson indices, and was also estimated on datasets down-sampled to the size of the smallest sample. Repertoire overlap used strict matching of CDR3 nucleotide sequence, V gene and J gene, with Jaccard-based multidimensional scaling clustering. The table comes from immuneACCESS by way of TCRdb, which keeps in-frame sequences with V and J called. Part of the clones is missing from these tables; in studies checked, under half for an unresolved V gene and the rest for unknown reasons. V and J calls and clone size are as listed in that table; D and trimming were resolved from the DNA. This sample is represented by 55,000 to 85,000 clones; roughly 96% of them were singletons. The biggest ten clones account for 0.03% to 0.035% of the sample.

A remark on this clone: It lacks a known antigen. No qualities accompany the bases; no much larger clone lies one base away.

The sequence derives from a girl less than two years old with a congenital heart defect but otherwise immunologically healthy. The V gene is TRBV7-4 and the J gene is TRBJ2-1; TRBD1 is a weak D gene call, 6 bases matching. The sequenced sample consisted of thymus tissue. The CDR3 region: CASSLPGTLSLDGGEQFF. The DNA sequence reads TGTGCCAGCAGCTTGCCGGGGACATTGTCTCTCGATGGCGGTGAGCAGTTCTTC.